What follows describes a single T cell receptor beta chain. One entry per CDR3 protein results from TCRdb running MiXCR on the 5' RACE reads. The sample comprises some 43,000 distinct CDR3 sequences, about 6.1% of which are singletons, and under 0.95% rests with the top ten. This entry is derived from a study of T-cell memory formation after mild COVID-19. The CDR3 covers 17 residues. From germline, CDR1 is SGHAT and CDR2 FQNNGV. After removal of 0 bases from V and 4 bases from J, the junction contained 7 bases not matched to a gene. Specimen: PBMCs or a T cell subset sorted from them (not recorded which). The source of this sequence is an adult who had mild COVID-19 (a few samples of this study predate the infection). Cell type and time point are not known. The V and J genes are TRBV11-2 and TRBJ2-2, with 8 bases identical to TRBD2. The CDR3, as DNA: TGTGCCAGCAGCTTAGATCTCGGGGGGGGAGGCACCGGGGAGCTGTTTTTT. As protein: CASSLDLGGGGTGELFF.